Below are 25 T cell receptor beta chains sequenced from a single sample in a study of tumor and adjacent non-tumor tissue in lung cancer. TCRbeta libraries were built with three rounds of nested PCR, modified from ARM-PCR. TCRdb reprocessed the multiplex PCR reads with MiXCR, giving one entry per CDR3 protein. The table has around 74,000 distinct CDR3 sequences, approximately 71% seen once; the top ten hold approximately 30%. This sample's RNA came from whole unsorted tissue. Distant lung tissue was collected more than 3 cm away from the tumor edge. Sequencing was performed on distant non-tumor lung tissue. These receptors were obtained from a woman between 50 and 59 years old with non-small cell lung cancer.

This clonotype was recorded many times. The rearrangement joins TRBV10-3 to TRBJ2-7; the D is unclear. The germline gives CDR1 ENHRY, CDR2 SYGVKD. Deletions cut 3 bases from V and 4 bases from J, with 7 bases between. The CDR3 length is 12 residues. CDR3 DNA: TGTGCCATCAGTGATCCGTTTTACGAGCAGTACTTC. As protein: CAISDPFYEQYF.

This clonotype showed up just once. A much larger clone differs from this one at a single base, so this may be a read error. The chain carries TRBV28 and TRBJ2-7; maybe TRBD2 (7 bases). The CDR3 loop spans 14 amino acids. Trimming left V 6 bases short and J 2 bases short, with 14 bases between. The germline gives CDR1 MDHEN, CDR2 SYDVKM. The CDR3 nucleotides are TGTGCCAGCAGAGGGGGAGGGCCTACCTACGAGCAGTACTTC. Its protein is CASRGGGPTYEQYF.

This clonotype was counted at least ten times. V gene TRBV29-1 combines with J gene TRBJ2-7; D could derive from TRBD1 or TRBD2 (5 bases each). V was cut by 4 bases and J by 6 bases, with 10 bases left in between. This CDR3 has 11 amino acids. Germline CDR1 and CDR2: SQVTM and ANQGSEA. The CDR3 here is CSVVYGGEQYF. CDR3 sequence (DNA): TGCAGCGTTGTTTATGGGGGCGAGCAGTACTTC.

About this clonotype: A much larger clone differs from this one at a single base, so this may be a read error. As the CDR3 is not closed by the conserved phenylalanine or tryptophan, this likely results from a read error. This rearrangement joins TRBV4-3 to TRBJ2-7; D might be TRBD1 (6 bases). CDR1 is LGHNA, CDR2 YSLEER, per germline. The CDR3 consists of 15 residues. CDR3 region: CASSQEFGQPYAQYY. The CDR3 DNA reads as TGCGCCAGCAGCCAAGAATTTGGACAGCCTTACGCGCAGTACTAC.

On this clonotype: The junction departs from the called germline gene at one end, perhaps through a read error. This rearrangement joins TRBV6-6 to TRBJ2-2; 15 bases fit TRBD2. The V gene's germline CDR1 is MNHNY and CDR2 SVGAGI (reference sequence). This CDR3 has 16 amino acids. The CDR3 nucleotides read TGTGCCAGCAGTCCGGGACTAGCGGGAGGAGACGGGGAACTGTTTTTT. Its protein is CASSPGLAGGDGELFF.

This clonotype has ten or more counts. The rearrangement joins TRBV11-1 to TRBJ2-1; 7 bases agree with TRBD2. Germline V lookup: CDR1 SGHAT, CDR2 FQDESV (reference sequence). This CDR3 is built from 17 residues. The V gene end was trimmed by 3 bases and the J gene end by 0 bases; junction bases not matched to a gene: 8. The CDR3 spells CASSFRPSGHSYNEQFF. For the CDR3, the DNA is TGTGCCAGCAGCTTCCGTCCTAGCGGACACTCCTACAATGAGCAGTTCTTC.

Worth noting for this clonotype: The missing conserved phenylalanine or tryptophan at the end of this CDR3 makes a read error likely. The chain combines TRBV4-2 with TRBJ2-1, with TRBD2 matching 10 bases. The CDR3 covers 17 residues. Per germline, CDR1 LGHNA and CDR2 YNFKEQ. The CDR3 loop is CISSQDSASGSLYEQFL. The CDR3 region has the DNA TGTATCAGCAGCCAAGATTCGGCTAGCGGGAGTTTGTATGAGCAGTTCCTC.

Details on this clonotype: No conserved phenylalanine or tryptophan ends this CDR3, so it is likely a read error. The chain joins TRBV20-1 to TRBJ2-1; 10 bases match TRBD1. Germline V lookup: CDR1 DFQATT, CDR2 SNEGSKA (reference sequence). The CDR3 is 15 amino acids. Losses at the gene ends were 6 bases for V and 3 bases for J; bases not matched to a gene: 8. CDR3 sequence: CSALPRTGGYNEQFS. In nucleotides, the CDR3 is TGCAGTGCCCTACCGAGGACAGGGGGCTACAATGAGCAGTTCTCC.

Note on this clonotype: One end of the junction varies from germline; a read error may be responsible. V gene TRBV28 combines with J gene TRBJ1-2; tentative D call: TRBD1 (5 bases). CDR1 and CDR2 (germline): MDHEN, SYDVKM. The CDR3 covers 17 residues. DNA of the CDR3: TGTGGCAGCAGTTCCCTTGCGAGACAGACACTAAGCTATGGCTACACCTTC. Its translation: CGSSSLARQTLSYGYTF.

Turning to this clonotype: A much larger clone lies a single base off, so this may be a read error. V usage is TRBV12-3 or TRBV12-4 and J usage is TRBJ2-2; D call uncertain. Trimming took off 6 bases at V and 9 bases at J, with 17 bases between the two ends. The CDR3 is 14 residues long. CDR3 in amino acids: CASRKRAAARELFF. For the CDR3, the DNA is TGTGCCAGCAGAAAAAGGGCGGCGGCCCGGGAGCTGTTTTTT.

With regard to this clonotype: Just one base apart from a much larger clone, this may be a read error. The chain recombines TRBV10-2 with TRBJ2-7; 9 bases map to TRBD1. The CDR3 runs to 14 residues. Germline trimming cut 5 bases from V and 4 bases from J; bases unmatched to any gene: 6. The germline CDR1 and CDR2 sequences are WSHSY and SAAADI. The chain's CDR3 is CASSSPGQGYEQYF. The CDR3 coding sequence is TGCGCCAGCAGTTCTCCGGGACAGGGATACGAGCAGTACTTC.

At least ten counts were recorded for this clonotype. J is TRBJ2-3 and V is TRBV29-1, with 9 bases matching TRBD2. Germline trimming cut 5 bases from V and 1 base from J; bases unmatched to any gene: 4. The CDR3 has 14 residues. Germline lookup yields CDR1 SQVTM and CDR2 ANQGSEA. The CDR3 region has the DNA TGCAGCGTTATTAGCGGGAGCCGCACAGATACGCAGTATTTT. Its protein product is CSVISGSRTDTQYF.

Ten or more counts support this clonotype. The chain joins TRBV6-5 to TRBJ1-2, with D tentatively TRBD1 (5 bases). The CDR3 is 17 residues long. From germline, CDR1 is MNHEY and CDR2 SVGAGI. The V end lost 0 bases, the J end lost 5 bases, and 19 bases lay between the germline ends. The DNA of the CDR3 is TGTGCCAGCAGTTACTCGCCTCAGGGTGCCCTACTTTATGGCTACACCTTC. Encoded protein: CASSYSPQGALLYGYTF.

As to this clonotype: Germline is not matched at one junction end, which may reflect a read error. The chain joins TRBV11-1 to TRBJ2-3; tentative D call: TRBD1 (5 bases). CDR1 is SGHAT and CDR2 is FQDESV in the germline V gene (reference sequence). The CDR3 contains 14 residues. CDR3 region: CASSIVTGADTQYF. The CDR3 region has the DNA TGTGCTAGCAGCATAGTTACAGGAGCTGATACGCAGTATTTT.

This clonotype was seen a handful of times. In DNA form, the CDR3 reads TGTGCCAGCAGCTACGAACTAGCGACAGAATACGAGCAGTACTTC. The encoded protein is CASSYELATEYEQYF. This chain joins TRBV11-1 and TRBJ2-7; 7 bases line up with TRBD2. There are 15 residues in the CDR3. The germline gives CDR1 SGHAT, CDR2 FQDESV (reference sequence). After removal of 4 bases from V and 4 bases from J, the junction contained 10 bases not matched to a gene.

A word on this clonotype: Likely a read error: the CDR3 ends without its conserved phenylalanine or tryptophan. V and J are TRBV4-3 and TRBJ2-1; D remains ambiguous. CDR1 LGHNA and CDR2 YSLEER come from the germline V gene. This CDR3 spans 19 amino acids. V gave up 2 bases and J gave up 4 bases, with 24 bases separating them. CDR3: CASSQRTYSPNRLYNEQFL. In DNA, the CDR3 is TGCGCCAGCAGCCAAAGGACCTATAGTCCAAACAGACTGTACAATGAGCAGTTCCTC.

Regarding this clonotype: Relative to the germline gene, one junction end is altered; a read error may explain this. The gene calls are TRBV20-1 and TRBJ2-1, with 7 bases identical to TRBD1. Per the germline V gene, CDR1 is DFQATT and CDR2 is SNEGSKA (reference sequence). The CDR3 runs 20 residues. Written as DNA, the CDR3 is TGCAGTGCTAGACAACAGGGGTTACGGAGTCTTTCCAGCTCCTACAATAAGCAGTTCTTC. It specifies CSARQQGLRSLSSSYNKQFF.

About this clonotype itself: In this CDR3 the conserved last residue, phenylalanine or tryptophan, is missing, so a read error is likely. The chain joins TRBV11-3 to TRBJ2-7, with D perhaps matching TRBD1 (5 bases). The CDR3 has 15 amino acids. Germline V gene sequence: CDR1 SGHNT, CDR2 YENEEA. CDR3 amino acids: CASSLGTGPTYEQYI. For the CDR3, the DNA is TGTGCCAGCAGCTTAGGTACAGGACCAACCTACGAACAGTACATC.

There are many counts of this clonotype. The chain couples TRBV5-4 to TRBJ2-6, with D uncertain. CDR1 and CDR2 (germline): SGHNT, YYREEE (reference sequence). The CDR3 has 13 amino acids. Trimming took off 0 bases at V and 3 bases at J, with 1 base between the two ends. In DNA, the CDR3 is TGTGCCAGCAGCTTGGATGGGGCCAACGTCCTGACTTTC. Its protein product is CASSLDGANVLTF.

This clonotype has only one observation. The CDR3 does not close with the conserved phenylalanine or tryptophan, likely indicating a read error. This rearrangement joins TRBV12-3 or TRBV12-4 to TRBJ2-7; D call uncertain. CDR3 length: 14 amino acids. The DNA of the CDR3 is TGTACCAGCAGTTTCGGTGGCTCAGTTTACGAGCAGTACCTC. This translates into CTSSFGGSVYEQYL.

The chain joins TRBV29-1 to TRBJ1-4; D gene unclear. The CDR3 loop spans 14 amino acids. Trimming removed 0 bases at V and 6 bases at J, with 11 bases between. In germline, CDR1 is SQVTM, CDR2 ANQGSEA. The CDR3 loop is CSVEDVWVDEKLFF. Here the CDR3 DNA reads TGCAGCGTTGAAGATGTCTGGGTGGATGAAAAACTGTTTTTT.

A note on this clonotype: A junction boundary mismatches the germline segment, possibly from a read error. The V gene is TRBV11-2, the J gene TRBJ2-2; D may be TRBD1 or TRBD2 (5 bases each). Per the germline V gene, CDR1 is SGHAT and CDR2 is FQNNGV. The CDR3 is 12 residues long. In DNA form, the CDR3 reads TGTGTCAGCATCTTAGATCAGGGAGCCCCCCATTTT. This sequence encodes CVSILDQGAPHF.

Only one count was recorded for this clonotype. This chain joins TRBV30 and TRBJ2-2; TRBD1 matches at 7 bases. The germline V gene encodes CDR1 GTSNPN and CDR2 SVGIG (reference sequence). The CDR3 spans 13 residues. J was trimmed by 5 bases and V by 1 base; bases with no gene match: 1. The CDR3 bases are TGTGCCTGGAGTGGACAGGGTACCGGGGAGCTGTTTTTT. It translates to CAWSGQGTGELFF.

The chain has TRBV5-1 and TRBJ2-3; D tentatively reads TRBD1 or TRBD2 (6 bases each). The CDR3 contains 14 residues. CDR1 is SGHRS, CDR2 YFSETQ, per germline. Between the trimmed V and J ends, which lost 6 bases and 3 bases, there was a span of 14 bases. For the CDR3, the DNA is TGCGCCAGCAACATGGACAGCGGGACAGATACGCAGTATTTT. Protein product: CASNMDSGTDTQYF.

The rearrangement links TRBV11-2 to TRBJ2-1; 7 nucleotides line up with TRBD2. Germline loops: CDR1 SGHAT, CDR2 FQNNGV. With 9 bases clipped from V and 10 bases from J, the junction kept 21 bases outside the gene matches. The CDR3 extends over 16 amino acids. The CDR3 DNA sequence: TGTGCCAGGAGCCTAATGACCGGGACTAACGTACCAGAGCAGTTCTTC. Its protein is CARSLMTGTNVPEQFF.